This T cell receptor (beta chain) was obtained from a study of T cells expressing NK-cell markers. For the study at large: CD3+CD56+NKG2C+, CD3+CD56+NKG2C- and CD3+CD56-NKG2C+ T cells, once sorted, supplied the TCR beta repertoires.

Using the 5' RACE reads, TCRdb records one entry per CDR3 protein without DNA. The sample holds roughly 180,000 distinct CDR3 sequences. The CDR3 has 12 amino acids. Looked up from germline, CDR1 is SEHNR and CDR2 is FQNEAQ (reference sequence). The clonotype was recovered from a man aged 18 to 69 in good health. The chain employs TRBV7-9 and TRBJ1-1; TCRdb reports TRBD1, a call that lacks DNA to check it against. Sample: blood T cells: a sorted CD56 or NKG2C T cell subset, CD4+ or CD8+ T cells, or bulk PBMC T cells (not recorded which). CDR3 sequence reads: CASSQDRVEAFF. Full variable domain (missing parts from reference TRBV7-9 and TRBJ1-1): DTGVSQNPRHKITKRGQNVTFRCDPISEHNRLYWYRQTLGQGPEFLTYFQNEAQLEKSRLLSDRFSAERPKGSFSTLEIQRTEQGDSAMYLCASSQDRVEAFFGQGTRLTVV.